The rows below give T cell receptor beta chains drawn from one sample of a study of blood T cell repertoires in COVID-19. Only in-frame clones appear in the TCRdb table, and some are missing; sequencing was by immunoSEQ multiplex PCR. The profile shows 62,000 or so clones, around 90% of them singletons. Sequencing was carried out using peripheral blood. The receptor set was obtained from a human donor in a cohort sampled during active COVID-19. Each CDR3 is given with its conserved first and last residue. The D gene is left open where the match is weak. Where a row states a size, it is once, few, many or the class of an expanded clone; other rows omit it.

TRBV5-4,.,.,TRBJ2-3,14,CASSRAGNGDTQYF,TGTGCCAGCAGCCGCGCGGGGAACGGGGATACGCAGTATTTT
TRBV2,.,TRBD1,TRBJ1-1,12,CASSGQGAEAFF,TGTGCCAGCAGTGGACAGGGGGCTGAAGCTTTCTTT
TRBV29-1,.,.,TRBJ1-2,15,CSVEDWYSRNYGYTF,TGCAGCGTTGAAGACTGGTACAGCAGAAACTATGGCTACACCTTC
TRBV19,.,TRBD1,TRBJ1-1,14,CASDTGTGGTEAFF,TGTGCCAGTGATACCGGGACAGGGGGGACTGAAGCTTTCTTT
TRBV4-1,.,TRBD1,TRBJ1-2,15,CASSQGTGLVLGYTF,TGCGCCAGCAGCCAAGGGACAGGTTTGGTCTTGGGCTACACCTTC
TRBV10-1,.,.,TRBJ2-6,16,CASSGTGISGANVLTF,TGCGCCAGCAGTGGAACAGGGATCTCTGGGGCCAACGTCCTGACTTTC
TRBV7-9,once,TRBD2,TRBJ2-5,14,CASSLRGSLETQYF,TGTGCCAGCAGCTTGCGGGGGAGCTTGGAGACCCAGTACTTC
TRBV30,.,.,TRBJ2-1,12,CAWDQQGSEQFF,TGTGCCTGGGACCAACAGGGAAGTGAGCAGTTCTTC
TRBV28,few,TRBD1,TRBJ1-3,13,CASSLYRGNTIYF,TGTGCCAGCAGTTTATACAGGGGCAACACCATATATTTT
TRBV18,.,TRBD1,TRBJ1-2,17,CASSPSTTDRGGHGYTF,TGTGCCAGCTCACCTAGTACGACCGACAGGGGGGGACATGGCTACACCTTC
TRBV6-1,few,.,TRBJ2-6,15,CASSEFLSGANVLTF,TGTGCCAGCAGTGAGTTTCTCTCTGGGGCCAACGTCCTGACTTTC
TRBV5-1,.,.,TRBJ2-1,14,CASSPGERHNEQFF,TGCGCCAGCAGCCCTGGGGAGCGTCACAATGAGCAGTTCTTC
TRBV4-1,.,.,TRBJ2-1,12,CASSRRDYEQFF,TGCGCCAGCAGCCGACGGGACTATGAGCAGTTCTTC
TRBV10-3,.,TRBD1,TRBJ1-1,15,CAISEGGQQGRKAFF,TGTGCCATCAGTGAAGGGGGACAGCAGGGCAGAAAAGCTTTCTTT
TRBV21-1,.,.,TRBJ1-1,14,CASSKAGLRTEAFF,TGTGCCAGCAGCAAAGCGGGCCTCCGAACTGAAGCTTTCTTT
TRBV5-8,.,TRBD2,TRBJ2-6,19,CASSLGAGVGFSGANVLTF,TGTGCCAGCAGCTTGGGTGCGGGAGTTGGTTTTTCTGGGGCCAACGTCCTGACTTTC
TRBV6-5,.,TRBD1,TRBJ2-7,14,CASRLQGVVYEQYF,TGTGCCAGCAGATTACAGGGGGTAGTCTACGAGCAGTACTTC
TRBV5-1,.,TRBD1,TRBJ1-2,14,CASSQQGPNYGYTF,TGCGCCAGCAGCCAACAGGGGCCTAACTATGGCTACACCTTC
TRBV5-4,.,.,TRBJ1-3,15,CASSRGGARRDTIYF,TGTGCCAGCAGCCGGGGGGGGGCTCGGCGGGACACCATATATTTT
TRBV10-3,.,TRBD1,TRBJ1-2,15,CAIRAPGDSNYGYTF,TGTGCCATCAGAGCCCCCGGGGACAGCAACTATGGCTACACCTTC
TRBV28,.,TRBD1,TRBJ1-5,15,CASRAGQYSNQPQHF,TGTGCCAGCAGGGCGGGACAGTATAGCAATCAGCCCCAGCATTTT
TRBV5-1,.,TRBD2,TRBJ2-5,16,CASSFQPSAGEETQYF,TGCGCCAGCAGCTTCCAACCTTCGGCGGGGGAAGAGACCCAGTACTTC
TRBV11-2,.,TRBD1,TRBJ2-7,15,CASSLDLGDSGEQYF,TGTGCCAGCAGCTTAGATCTTGGGGACAGTGGCGAGCAGTACTTC
TRBV4-1,once,.,TRBJ1-2,14,CASSQGDSLYGYTF,TGCGCCAGCAGCCAAGGAGACAGCCTATATGGCTACACCTTC
TRBV24-1,.,TRBD1,TRBJ2-3,20,CATSDLKDRGRRGRTDTQYF,TGTGCCACCAGTGATTTAAAGGACAGGGGGCGAAGGGGACGCACAGATACGCAGTATTTT
TRBV5-6,.,TRBD1,TRBJ2-7,14,CASSPDRDRYEQYF,TGTGCCAGCAGCCCGGACAGGGATCGCTACGAGCAGTACTTC
TRBV30,.,.,TRBJ1-5,15,CAWSVRGKGNQPQHF,TGTGCCTGGAGTGTACGGGGGAAAGGCAATCAGCCCCAGCATTTT
TRBV19,.,.,TRBJ2-7,15,CASSSPGDPSYEQYF,TGTGCCAGTAGTTCCCCAGGGGACCCCTCCTACGAGCAGTACTTC
TRBV29-1,.,TRBD2,TRBJ2-1,14,CSVRSPSGTDEQFF,TGCAGCGTTAGAAGCCCTAGCGGGACGGATGAGCAGTTCTTC
TRBV11-1,.,.,TRBJ1-3,16,CASSAGGYLSGNTIYF,TGTGCCAGCAGCGCCGGGGGATATCTCTCTGGAAACACCATATATTTT
TRBV28,.,TRBD1,TRBJ1-1,21,CASSLWSFSRSAGGRGTEAFF,TGTGCCAGCAGTTTATGGAGTTTCTCTCGGTCGGCAGGGGGCAGGGGAACTGAAGCTTTCTTT
TRBV12-3/TRBV12-4,.,.,TRBJ1-1,13,CASSLEGFTEAFF,TGTGCCAGCAGTTTAGAGGGGTTTACTGAAGCTTTCTTT
TRBV27,.,.,TRBJ2-2,14,CASSSQAYTGELFF,TGTGCCAGCAGTTCCCAGGCGTACACCGGGGAGCTGTTTTTT
TRBV7-7,.,TRBD1,TRBJ2-7,16,CASSLVWDRGYYEQYF,TGTGCCAGCAGCTTAGTATGGGACAGGGGCTACTACGAGCAGTACTTC
TRBV7-8,.,TRBD1,TRBJ1-2,15,CASSLGGGQGYGYTF,TGTGCCAGCAGCTTAGGGGGGGGACAGGGCTATGGCTACACCTTC
TRBV5-6,.,.,TRBJ1-1,15,CASSLIGGRRVSFSF,TGTGCCAGCAGCTTGATAGGCGGCAGGAGGGTATCATTTTCCTTT
TRBV7-2,.,.,TRBJ1-1,13,CASSFISGTEAFF,TGTGCCAGCAGCTTCATTTCAGGGACTGAAGCTTTCTTT
TRBV27,.,TRBD1,TRBJ1-5,15,CASSLSQGRNQPQHF,TGTGCCAGCAGTTTATCACAGGGGCGCAATCAGCCCCAGCATTTT
TRBV18,.,TRBD1,TRBJ1-4,15,CASSSPGTEDEKLFF,TGTGCCAGCTCATCCCCTGGGACAGAGGATGAAAAACTGTTTTTT
TRBV7-2,.,TRBD2,TRBJ2-7,19,CASSLVPAGQQRRSYEQYF,TGTGCCAGCAGCTTAGTCCCAGCGGGGCAACAACGACGCTCCTACGAGCAGTACTTC
TRBV7-2,.,TRBD2,TRBJ2-5,15,CASSVSGGWGETQYF,TGTGCCAGCAGCGTCTCGGGAGGGTGGGGGGAGACCCAGTACTTC
TRBV5-1,once,TRBD2,TRBJ2-1,18,CASSLAGTSARHGNEQFF,TGCGCCAGCAGCTTGGCCGGGACTAGTGCTCGTCATGGCAATGAGCAGTTCTTC
TRBV5-4,.,.,TRBJ2-7,12,CASSLKTGEQYF,TGTGCCAGCAGCTTGAAAACAGGCGAGCAGTACTTC
TRBV3-1/TRBV3-2,few,TRBD2,TRBJ2-1,18,CASSPGLADFFNYNEQFF,TGTGCCAGCAGCCCGGGACTAGCGGACTTTTTTAACTACAATGAGCAGTTCTTC
TRBV4-1,few,.,TRBJ2-1,16,CASSQRGSEPYNEQFF,TGCGCCAGCAGCCAAAGGGGGTCTGAACCCTACAATGAGCAGTTCTTC
TRBV30,.,.,TRBJ1-2,13,CAWSGPRDYGYTF,TGTGCCTGGAGTGGGCCGAGGGACTATGGCTACACCTTC
TRBV5-4,.,TRBD1,TRBJ1-1,16,CASRLRQGAGNTEAFF,TGTGCCAGCAGACTTAGACAGGGGGCCGGGAACACTGAAGCTTTCTTT
TRBV5-4,.,.,TRBJ1-2,14,CASSLRGMVYGYTF,TGTGCCAGCAGCTTGCGGGGGATGGTCTATGGCTACACCTTC
TRBV7-6,.,.,TRBJ2-2,15,CASTPYERVVGELFF,TGTGCCAGCACCCCGTATGAACGGGTGGTCGGGGAGCTGTTTTTT
TRBV5-1,once,.,TRBJ1-1,14,CASSLVSVNTEAFF,TGCGCCAGCAGCTTGGTATCCGTGAACACTGAAGCTTTCTTT
TRBV5-5,once,.,TRBJ2-1,12,CASSLGGLEQFF,TGTGCCAGCAGCTTGGGTGGGCTCGAGCAGTTCTTC
TRBV18,once,TRBD2,TRBJ2-3,15,CASSPGLAVTDTQYF,TGTGCCAGCTCACCAGGACTAGCGGTCACAGATACGCAGTATTTT
TRBV2,.,.,TRBJ2-3,16,CASSELSWAATDTQYF,TGTGCCAGCAGTGAACTATCCTGGGCTGCTACAGATACGCAGTATTTT
TRBV2,once,.,TRBJ1-5,17,CASIRRRGDLSNQPQHF,TGTGCCAGCATCCGGCGCCGGGGGGACCTTAGCAATCAGCCCCAGCATTTT
TRBV3-1/TRBV3-2,.,.,TRBJ2-3,14,CASSQAAATDTQYF,TGTGCCAGCAGCCAAGCGGCGGCAACAGATACGCAGTATTTT
TRBV28,.,TRBD1,TRBJ1-2,14,CASSKGQETSGYTF,TGCGCCAGCAGTAAAGGACAGGAGACCTCTGGCTACACCTTC
TRBV6-5,.,TRBD2,TRBJ2-7,14,CATFGGELEGEQYF,TGTGCCACTTTCGGGGGGGAACTAGAGGGGGAGCAGTACTTC
TRBV25-1,.,.,TRBJ2-3,16,CASSPGLAGVADTQYF,TGTGCCAGCAGCCCCGGGCTGGCGGGTGTAGCAGATACGCAGTATTTT
TRBV29-1,.,.,TRBJ1-2,12,CSVVETADGYTF,TGCAGCGTTGTGGAGACAGCTGATGGCTACACCTTC